The 15 T cell receptor beta chains reported below all come from one sample, sequenced in a study of beta chain features in type 1 diabetes. Overall study findings and caveats: Moderate yet significant TCRB CDR3 shortening was seen in Type 1 diabetes patients in all four CD4+ subsets.

cDNA synthesis used the whole RNA isolate, giving expressed TCRB sequences. Profiled with immunoSEQ multiplex PCR; TCRdb holds only in-frame clones, not every one. The repertoire holds a few hundred thousand clones, with around 10% as singletons. These TCRs are of unknown antigen specificity. What was sequenced was central memory CD4+ T cells from blood. The source of these receptors is a young man with type 1 diabetes.

The V gene is TRBV7-2, the J gene TRBJ2-7, with D possibly being TRBD2 (6 bases). Germline lookup yields CDR1 SGHTA and CDR2 FQGNSA. The V end was cut by 5 bases, the J end by 6 bases, with 23 bases between. This CDR3 is built from 16 residues. The DNA of the CDR3 is TGTGCCAGCAGCCCTCGGGTGAGACTAGAGATTAGCGAGCAGTACTTC. This sequence encodes CASSPRVRLEISEQYF.

CDR3 in DNA: TGTGCCAGCAGCCCCCGGGCAGGGCCTTCCGAGCAGTACTTC. It specifies CASSPRAGPSEQYF. V gene TRBV5-6 combines with J gene TRBJ2-7; D perhaps matches TRBD1 (5 bases). Germline CDR1 and CDR2: SGHDT and YYEEEE. CDR3 length equals 14 residues. V was clipped by 4 bases and J by 6 bases, with 17 bases between them.

This clone appeared a few times. V gene TRBV7-3 combines with J gene TRBJ2-3, with D unclear. V gave up 5 bases and J gave up 4 bases, with 13 bases separating them. Germline CDR1 reads SGHTA; CDR2 reads FQGTGA. The CDR3 spans 14 residues. For the CDR3, the DNA is TGTGCCAGCAGCGCCGATCCCCAGTCAGATACGCAGTATTTT. Its protein is CASSADPQSDTQYF.

The chain combines TRBV19 with TRBJ2-1, with 12 positions matching TRBD2. V trimming: 6 bases; J trimming: 8 bases; junction bases outside the gene matches: 8. This CDR3 is 15 amino acids long. Germline V lookup: CDR1 LNHDA, CDR2 SQIVND (reference sequence). In DNA form, the CDR3 reads TGTGCCAGTAGCAAGCGGACTAGCGGGAAGTATGAGCAGTTCTTC. This encodes CASSKRTSGKYEQFF.

This chain links TRBV6-5 with TRBJ1-1; D uncertain. The CDR3 loop spans 13 amino acids. Germline CDR1 is MNHEY and CDR2 is SVGAGI. Trimming removed 6 bases from V and 5 bases from J, with 13 bases in between. The CDR3 DNA sequence: TGTGCCAGCAGGGAGGGTGGCCAAACTGAAGCTTTCTTT. Translation gives CASREGGQTEAFF.

This clone was seen only a few times. Relative to the germline gene, one junction end is altered; a read error may explain this. The J gene is TRBJ2-1, the V gene TRBV7-7; D unresolved. CDR1 is SSHAT and CDR2 is FNYEAQ in the germline V gene (reference sequence). The CDR3 is made up of 12 amino acids. CDR3 region: CASSLDAGEQFF. For the CDR3, the DNA is TGTGCTAGCAGCTTAGACGCCGGAGAACAGTTCTTC.

This chain connects TRBV7-2 to TRBJ2-2; D is perhaps TRBD1 (5 bases). The last part of the DNA fits TRBJ1-4 better; the J call may be wrong. Per germline, CDR1 SGHTA and CDR2 FQGNSA. The CDR3 is 15 residues long. CDR3: CASSFTSLGLGKLFF. The CDR3 coding sequence is TGTGCCAGCAGCTTTACTTCTCTGGGGCTAGGAAAACTGTTTTTT.

This clone has a count of ten or more. This sequence joins TRBV7-8 and TRBJ1-3, with 8 bases that match TRBD1. Trimming at V came to 5 bases and at J to 4 bases, leaving 10 bases not matched to a gene. This CDR3 comprises 16 residues. From germline, CDR1 is SGHVS and CDR2 FQNEAQ. The CDR3 region has the DNA TGTGCCAGCAGCAGCTCGACAGGGGTGCTGGGAAACACCATATATTTT. Residues: CASSSSTGVLGNTIYF.

This rearrangement joins TRBV7-2 to TRBJ1-5; no clear D gene. CDR1 SGHTA and CDR2 FQGNSA come from the germline V gene. Trimming took off 5 bases at V and 7 bases at J, with 9 bases between the two ends. This CDR3 has 12 residues. CDR3 region: CASSKGVQPQHF. CDR3 coding DNA: TGTGCCAGCAGCAAAGGCGTCCAGCCCCAGCATTTT.

The V call is TRBV7-3, the J call TRBJ2-3, with D tentatively TRBD2 (6 bases). Germline V gene lookup returns CDR1 SGHTA and CDR2 FQGTGA. The CDR3 runs 18 residues. V lost 2 bases to trimming and J lost 4 bases, with 22 bases between them. CDR3 sequence (DNA): TGTGCCAGCAGCTTAGAGCAGGGAGGCAGCGTGAGCCCAGATACGCAGTATTTT. Translating it yields CASSLEQGGSVSPDTQYF.

Written as DNA, the CDR3 is TGTGCCAGCAGCCCCAAGGGGGTGGCGACTTTCTTT. Amino acid sequence: CASSPKGVATFF. The chain uses TRBV9 and TRBJ1-1; tentatively, D is TRBD1 (6 bases). Germline V gives CDR1 SGDLS, CDR2 YYNGEE. Trimming removed 4 bases at V and 12 bases at J, with 16 bases between. The CDR3 is 12 amino acids.

This clone was recorded at least ten times. The chain links TRBV28 to TRBJ2-7, with TRBD2 matching 10 bases. With 8 bases clipped from V and 7 bases from J, the junction kept 11 bases outside the gene matches. Germline V gene lookup returns CDR1 MDHEN and CDR2 SYDVKM. The length of the CDR3 is 14 residues. The CDR3 nucleotides read TGTGCCAGCCAACCCTCGGGACTAGCGAGAGAGCAGTACTTC. Its protein product is CASQPSGLAREQYF.

This clone has at least ten counts. The chain recombines TRBV23-1 with TRBJ1-1; 8 bases align to TRBD1. TRBV23-1 is an open reading frame, and its role is uncertain. CDR3 length: 15 residues. V was pared by 6 bases and J by 5 bases, with 11 bases of the junction left unmatched. The CDR3 DNA is TGCGCCAGCAGCGAACCGACAGGGGATGATACTGAAGCTTTCTTT. This encodes CASSEPTGDDTEAFF.

This clone was seen at least ten times. The chain links TRBV19 to TRBJ2-1; possibly TRBD1 for D (6 bases). CDR3 length equals 13 residues. The ends were cut back, 2 bases at V and 12 bases at J, with 14 bases in the middle. Germline CDR1 and CDR2: LNHDA and SQIVND (reference sequence). CDR3 DNA: TGTGCCAGTAGTATACAGGGGTCGGTGCTGCAGTTCTTC. Protein: CASSIQGSVLQFF. Variable domain in full (rest from reference TRBV19 and TRBJ2-1): DGGITQSPKYLFRKEGQNVTLSCEQNLNHDAMYWYRQDPGQGLRLIYYSQIVNDFQKGDIAEGYSVSREKKESFPLTVTSAQKNPTAFYLCASSIQGSVLQFFGPGTRLTVL.

This chain joins TRBV2 and TRBJ2-2; TRBD1 matches at 7 bases. The CDR3 contains 15 residues. From germline, CDR1 is SNHLY and CDR2 FYNNEI. The V gene end was trimmed by 7 bases and the J gene end by 6 bases; junction bases not matched to a gene: 11. For the CDR3, the DNA is TGTGCCAGCACGGTGGCAGGGGGTATGTCCGGGGAGCTGTTTTTT. Translation: CASTVAGGMSGELFF.